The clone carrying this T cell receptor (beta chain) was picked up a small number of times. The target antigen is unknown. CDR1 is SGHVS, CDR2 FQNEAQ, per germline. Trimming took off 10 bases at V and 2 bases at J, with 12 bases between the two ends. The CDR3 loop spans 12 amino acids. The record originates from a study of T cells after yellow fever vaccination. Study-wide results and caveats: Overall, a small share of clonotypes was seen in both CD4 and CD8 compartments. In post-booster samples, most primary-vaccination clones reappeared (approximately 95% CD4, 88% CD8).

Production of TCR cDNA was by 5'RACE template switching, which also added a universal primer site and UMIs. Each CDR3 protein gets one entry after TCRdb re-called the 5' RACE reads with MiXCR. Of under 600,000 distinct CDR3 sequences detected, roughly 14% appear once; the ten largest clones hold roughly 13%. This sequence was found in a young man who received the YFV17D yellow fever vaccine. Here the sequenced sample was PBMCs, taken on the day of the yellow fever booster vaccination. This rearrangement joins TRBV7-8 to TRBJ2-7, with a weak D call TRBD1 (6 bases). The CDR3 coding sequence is TGTGCCACCAAGGGGGAAACCTACGAGCAGTACTTC. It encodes CATKGETYEQYF.